This is a list of T cell receptor beta chains from one sample in a study of cytomegalovirus exposure and HLA in healthy donors. The protocol was immunoSEQ multiplex PCR, while the TCRdb copy is restricted to in-frame clones and leaves out a portion. Of around 150,000 clones listed, around 81% are singletons. The sample taken for sequencing was PBMCs. The receptors were gathered from a man in his fifties or sixties in good health and CMV-seronegative. The CDR3 runs from the conserved cysteine through the conserved F or W. D genes are given only for firm matches. The size entry is marked missing in some rows and otherwise reads once, few, many or a size class.

V gene	clone size	D gene	J gene	CDR3 protein	CDR3 DNA
TRBV6-1	NA	TRBD1	TRBJ1-1	CASSEKSFRGMNTEAFF	TGTGCCAGCAGTGAAAAATCCTTCAGGGGGATGAACACTGAAGCTTTCTTT
TRBV2	NA	NA	TRBJ2-1	CATARRESSYNEQFF	TGTGCCACCGCCCGGAGAGAGAGCTCCTACAATGAGCAGTTCTTC
TRBV21-1	NA	NA	TRBJ1-5	CASKEGQGNSNQPQHF	TGTGCCAGCAAAGAGGGACAGGGGAATAGCAATCAGCCCCAGCATTTT
TRBV4-2	NA	NA	TRBJ1-1	CASSLHSDRNTEAFF	TGTGCCAGCAGCCTACATTCCGACAGAAACACTGAAGCTTTCTTT
TRBV5-1	NA	TRBD1	TRBJ1-1	CASSVGTGGMNTEAFF	TGCGCCAGCAGCGTAGGGACAGGAGGTATGAACACTGAAGCTTTCTTT
TRBV5-4	few	NA	TRBJ1-1	CASSLDRWDTEAFF	TGTGCCAGCAGCTTGGACAGGTGGGACACTGAAGCTTTCTTT
TRBV2	NA	NA	TRBJ2-3	CASSRGFSTDTQYF	TGTGCCAGCAGTCGAGGGTTTAGCACAGATACGCAGTATTTT
TRBV5-1	few	TRBD1	TRBJ1-2	CASSHGQAARNGYTF	TGCGCCAGCAGCCACGGACAGGCCGCTCGTAATGGCTACACCTTC
TRBV9	NA	NA	TRBJ1-3	CASSAAPSSGNTIYF	TGTGCCAGCAGCGCTGCCCCCAGCTCTGGAAACACCATATATTTT
TRBV2	NA	NA	TRBJ2-7	CASSEISSNSPYEQYF	TGTGCCAGCAGTGAAATCTCGTCAAACAGCCCCTACGAGCAGTACTTC
TRBV12-5	NA	TRBD1	TRBJ2-3	CASGSPGQGADTQYF	TGTGCTAGTGGTTCACCGGGACAGGGTGCAGATACGCAGTATTTT
TRBV29-1	NA	NA	TRBJ1-2	CSVDSGRYGYTF	TGCAGCGTTGATTCAGGGCGCTATGGCTACACCTTC
TRBV7-2	NA	NA	TRBJ1-1	CASSLMSTEAFF	TGTGCCAGCAGCTTAATGTCTACTGAAGCTTTCTTT
TRBV6-6	NA	NA	TRBJ2-3	CASSPRAGSTDTQYF	TGTGCCAGCAGCCCACGGGCGGGAAGCACAGATACGCAGTATTTT
TRBV18	NA	TRBD2	TRBJ2-1	CASSPRLAGDNEQFF	TGTGCCAGCTCACCACGGCTAGCGGGGGACAATGAGCAGTTCTTC
TRBV23-1	NA	TRBD1	TRBJ1-2	CASSQWCSDRGHCDYTF	TGCGCCAGCAGTCAATGGTGTTCGGACAGGGGGCATTGTGACTACACCTTC
TRBV4-1	NA	NA	TRBJ2-3	CASSQVVDTQYF	TGCGCCAGCAGCCAAGTAGTAGATACGCAGTATTTT
TRBV9	NA	TRBD1	TRBJ1-5	CASSVEGTVNQPQHF	TGTGCCAGCAGCGTAGAAGGGACAGTCAACCAGCCCCAGCATTTT
TRBV4-1	NA	TRBD1	TRBJ1-2	CASSQEDFGQGNYGYTF	TGCGCCAGCAGCCAAGAGGATTTTGGACAGGGGAACTATGGCTACACCTTC
TRBV7-9	NA	NA	TRBJ2-7	CASSLAGGYGYLAYEQYF	TGTGCCAGCAGCTTGGCCGGAGGGTACGGATACCTTGCCTACGAGCAGTACTTC
TRBV7-3	NA	TRBD1	TRBJ2-6	CASGLQGAQGANVLTF	TGTGCCAGCGGATTACAGGGGGCGCAAGGGGCCAACGTCCTGACTTTC
TRBV28	NA	NA	TRBJ1-5	CATQRGGAQPQHF	TGTGCCACCCAAAGGGGAGGGGCTCAGCCCCAGCATTTT
TRBV6-6	NA	NA	TRBJ1-5	CASRRTQGFSNQPQHF	TGTGCCAGCAGGCGCACCCAGGGTTTTAGCAATCAGCCCCAGCATTTT
TRBV27	NA	TRBD1	TRBJ1-2	CASSYRDRKGGGYTF	TGTGCCAGCAGTTATAGGGACAGAAAAGGAGGTGGCTACACCTTC
TRBV19	NA	TRBD2	TRBJ2-7	CASQRLADSYEQYF	TGTGCCAGTCAGAGACTAGCGGACTCCTACGAGCAGTACTTC
TRBV30	NA	TRBD1	TRBJ2-5	CAWSRGTAGQTQYF	TGTGCCTGGAGCAGAGGGACAGCCGGGCAGACCCAGTACTTC
TRBV27	once	NA	TRBJ2-2	CASSSIFTGELFF	TGTGCCAGCAGTTCTATCTTCACCGGGGAGCTGTTTTTT
TRBV7-9	NA	NA	TRBJ2-7	CASSLSPGGPGEQYF	TGTGCCAGCAGCTTATCCCCAGGGGGGCCCGGCGAGCAGTACTTC
TRBV6-1	NA	TRBD2	TRBJ2-7	CASSEVLADEQYF	TGTGCCAGCAGTGAAGTACTAGCGGATGAGCAGTACTTC
TRBV18	NA	NA	TRBJ1-1	CASSAGTDTEAFF	TGTGCCAGCTCAGCGGGGACGGACACTGAAGCTTTCTTT
TRBV18	NA	NA	TRBJ1-5	CASSDKGTPTKPQHF	TGTGCCAGCTCGGACAAAGGGACTCCTACCAAGCCCCAGCATTTT
TRBV6-5	NA	TRBD1	TRBJ2-1	CASSLGGYEQFF	TGTGCCAGCAGTCTAGGGGGCTATGAGCAGTTCTTC
TRBV7-6	few	TRBD1	TRBJ2-5	CASSSISWDRETQYF	TGTGCCAGCAGCTCGATCTCCTGGGACAGAGAGACCCAGTACTTC
TRBV5-8	NA	NA	TRBJ1-3	CASSWGSVGNTIYF	TGTGCCAGCAGCTGGGGCTCCGTGGGAAACACCATATATTTT
TRBV11-2	NA	TRBD2	TRBJ2-5	CASSLGWGLAGLMETQYF	TGTGCCAGCAGCTTAGGGTGGGGACTAGCGGGGCTGATGGAGACCCAGTACTTC
TRBV29-1	NA	TRBD2	TRBJ2-3	CSVKKPRSGGLRTDTQYF	TGCAGCGTGAAGAAACCTAGGTCGGGAGGACTACGCACAGATACGCAGTATTTT
TRBV5-8	NA	TRBD1	TRBJ2-5	CASSLPTGAQETQYF	TGTGCCAGCAGCTTGCCGACAGGGGCCCAAGAGACCCAGTACTTC
TRBV2	few	NA	TRBJ1-4	CASGGFRGQGKLFF	TGTGCCAGCGGAGGCTTCAGGGGTCAAGGAAAACTGTTTTTT
TRBV7-9	few	NA	TRBJ1-4	CASSPAGVREKLFF	TGTGCCAGCAGCCCGGCAGGGGTGCGAGAAAAACTGTTTTTT
TRBV5-1	NA	TRBD1	TRBJ2-1	CASSSGQGDNEQFF	TGCGCCAGCAGCTCCGGACAGGGCGACAATGAGCAGTTCTTC
TRBV7-3	NA	TRBD1	TRBJ2-7	CASSLIGQGTYEQYF	TGTGCCAGCAGCTTAATAGGACAGGGGACCTACGAGCAGTACTTC
TRBV15	NA	NA	TRBJ1-3	CATSRGGASPSGNTIYF	TGTGCCACCAGCAGAGGCGGGGCGTCCCCCTCTGGAAACACCATATATTTT
TRBV30	NA	NA	TRBJ1-4	CAWSRDSSREKLFF	TGTGCCTGGAGTCGGGATTCAAGTAGGGAAAAACTGTTTTTT
TRBV28	NA	NA	TRBJ1-4	CASSLSSQGGEKLFF	TGTGCCAGCAGTTTATCTTCACAGGGCGGGGAAAAACTGTTTTTT
TRBV11-2	NA	NA	TRBJ1-2	CASSVGPRDGYTF	TGTGCCAGCAGCGTAGGTCCCCGCGATGGCTACACCTTC